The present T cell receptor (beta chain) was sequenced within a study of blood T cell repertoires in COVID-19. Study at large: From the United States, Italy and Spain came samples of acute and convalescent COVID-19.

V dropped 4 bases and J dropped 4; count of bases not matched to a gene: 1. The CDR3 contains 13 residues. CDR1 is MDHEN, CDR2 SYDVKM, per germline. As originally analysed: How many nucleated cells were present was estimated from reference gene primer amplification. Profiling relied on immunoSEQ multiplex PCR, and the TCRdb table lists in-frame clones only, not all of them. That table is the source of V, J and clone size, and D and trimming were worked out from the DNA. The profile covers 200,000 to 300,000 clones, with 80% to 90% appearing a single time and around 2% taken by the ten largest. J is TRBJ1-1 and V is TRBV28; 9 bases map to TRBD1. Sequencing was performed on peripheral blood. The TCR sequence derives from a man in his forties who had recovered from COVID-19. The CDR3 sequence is CASSSDRGTEAFF. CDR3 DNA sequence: TGTGCCAGCAGTTCGGACAGGGGCACTGAAGCTTTCTTT.